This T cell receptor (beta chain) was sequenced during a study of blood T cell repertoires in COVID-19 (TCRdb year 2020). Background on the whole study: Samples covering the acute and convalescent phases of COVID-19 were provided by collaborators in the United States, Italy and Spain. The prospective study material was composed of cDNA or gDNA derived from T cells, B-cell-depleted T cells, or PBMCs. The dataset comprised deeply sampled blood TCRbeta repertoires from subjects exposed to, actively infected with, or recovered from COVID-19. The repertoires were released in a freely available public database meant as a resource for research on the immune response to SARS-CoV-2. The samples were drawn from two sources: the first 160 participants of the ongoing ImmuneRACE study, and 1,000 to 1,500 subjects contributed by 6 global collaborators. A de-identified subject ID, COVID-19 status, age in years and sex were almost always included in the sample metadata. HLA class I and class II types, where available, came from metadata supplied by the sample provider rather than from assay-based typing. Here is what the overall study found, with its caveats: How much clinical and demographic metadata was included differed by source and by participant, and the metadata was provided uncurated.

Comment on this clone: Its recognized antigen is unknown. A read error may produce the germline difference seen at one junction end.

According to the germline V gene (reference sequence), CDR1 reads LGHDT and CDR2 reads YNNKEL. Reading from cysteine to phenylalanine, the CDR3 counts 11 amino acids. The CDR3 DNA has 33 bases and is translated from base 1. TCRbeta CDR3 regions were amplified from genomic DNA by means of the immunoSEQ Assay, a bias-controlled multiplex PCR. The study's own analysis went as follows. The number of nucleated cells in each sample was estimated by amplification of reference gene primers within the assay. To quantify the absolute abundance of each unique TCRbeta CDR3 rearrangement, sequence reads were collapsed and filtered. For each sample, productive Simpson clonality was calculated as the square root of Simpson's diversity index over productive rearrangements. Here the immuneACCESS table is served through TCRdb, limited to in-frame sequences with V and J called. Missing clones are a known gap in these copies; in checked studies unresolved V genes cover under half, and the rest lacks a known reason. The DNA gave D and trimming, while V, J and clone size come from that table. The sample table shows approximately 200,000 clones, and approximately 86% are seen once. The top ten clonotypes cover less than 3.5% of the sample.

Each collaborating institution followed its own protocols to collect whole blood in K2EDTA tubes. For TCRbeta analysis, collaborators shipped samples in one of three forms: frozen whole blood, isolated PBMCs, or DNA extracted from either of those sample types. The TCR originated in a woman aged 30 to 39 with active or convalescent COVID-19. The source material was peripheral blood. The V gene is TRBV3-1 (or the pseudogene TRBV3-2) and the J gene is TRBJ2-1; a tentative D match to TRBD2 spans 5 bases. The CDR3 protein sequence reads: CASSQERERVF. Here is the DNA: TGTGCCAGCAGCCAAGAACGCGAGAGGGTCTTC.